This T cell receptor beta chain was sequenced in a study of blood T cell repertoires in COVID-19. Study-wide background: Both acute and convalescent COVID-19 samples were obtained from the United States, Italy and Spain.

This clone has only a few counts. Germline values: CDR1 MNHEY, CDR2 SMNVEV (reference sequence). Trimming cost V 4 bases and J 6 bases; bases outside gene matches: 10. There are 17 residues in the CDR3. The table came from immunoSEQ multiplex PCR; TCRdb's copy has only in-frame clones and leaves some out. The sample has over 25,000 clones; 80% to 90% are singletons. Sequenced sample: peripheral blood. The chain is built from TRBV27 and TRBJ2-1, with 12 bases that match TRBD2. The origin of this receptor is a woman between 50 and 59 years old with active COVID-19. The CDR3: CASSSPSSGRAVNEQFF. For the CDR3, the DNA is TGTGCCAGCAGTTCCCCCTCTAGCGGGAGGGCGGTCAATGAGCAGTTCTTC.